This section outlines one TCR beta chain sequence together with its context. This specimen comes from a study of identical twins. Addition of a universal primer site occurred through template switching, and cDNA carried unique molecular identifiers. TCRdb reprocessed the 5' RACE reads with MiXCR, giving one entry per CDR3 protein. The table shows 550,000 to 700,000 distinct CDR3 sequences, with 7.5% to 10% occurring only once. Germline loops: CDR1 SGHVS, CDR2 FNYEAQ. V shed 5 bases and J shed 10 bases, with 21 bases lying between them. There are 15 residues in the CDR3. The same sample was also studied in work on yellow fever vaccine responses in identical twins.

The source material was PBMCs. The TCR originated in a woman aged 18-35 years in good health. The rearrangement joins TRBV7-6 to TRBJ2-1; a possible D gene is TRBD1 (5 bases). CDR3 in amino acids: CASSTVPASGREQFF. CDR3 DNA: TGTGCCAGCAGCACCGTTCCGGCCTCAGGGCGCGAGCAGTTCTTC. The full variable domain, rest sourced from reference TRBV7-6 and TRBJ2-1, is GAGVSQSPRYKVTKRGQDVALRCDPISGHVSLYWYRQALGQGPEFLTYFNYEAQQDKSGLPNDRFSAERPEGSISTLTIQRTEQRDSAMYRCASSTVPASGREQFFGPGTRLTVL.